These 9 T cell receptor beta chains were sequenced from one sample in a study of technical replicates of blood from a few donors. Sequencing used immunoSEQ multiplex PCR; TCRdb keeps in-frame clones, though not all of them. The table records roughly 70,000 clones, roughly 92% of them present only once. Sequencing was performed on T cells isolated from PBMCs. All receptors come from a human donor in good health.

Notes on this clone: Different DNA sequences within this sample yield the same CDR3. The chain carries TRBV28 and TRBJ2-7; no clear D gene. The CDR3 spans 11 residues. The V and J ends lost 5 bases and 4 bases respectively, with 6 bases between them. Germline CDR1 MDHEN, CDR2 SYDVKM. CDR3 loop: CASSPHYEQYF. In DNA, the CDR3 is TGTGCCAGCAGTCCCCATTACGAGCAGTACTTC.

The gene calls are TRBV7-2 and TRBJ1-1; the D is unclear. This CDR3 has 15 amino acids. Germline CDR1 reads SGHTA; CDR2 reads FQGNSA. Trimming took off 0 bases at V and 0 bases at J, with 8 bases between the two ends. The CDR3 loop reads CASSLAVRVNTEAFF. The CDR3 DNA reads TGTGCCAGCAGCTTAGCGGTCCGGGTGAACACTGAAGCTTTCTTT. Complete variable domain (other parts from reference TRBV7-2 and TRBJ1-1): GAGVSQSPSNKVTEKGKDVELRCDPISGHTALYWYRQSLGQGLEFLIYFQGNSAPDKSGLPSDRFSAERTGGSVSTLTIQRTQQEDSAVYLCASSLAVRVNTEAFFGQGTRLTVV.

DNA for the CDR3: TGTGCCAGCAGCAATATAAGACTAAGCGGTACCTACGAGCAGTACTTC. Protein: CASSNIRLSGTYEQYF. The chain combines TRBV7-2 with TRBJ2-7; tentative D call: TRBD2 (5 bases). Trimming removed 5 bases at V and 2 bases at J, with 19 bases between. The CDR3 has 16 residues. CDR1 is SGHTA and CDR2 is FQGNSA in the germline V gene. Complete variable domain (other parts from reference TRBV7-2 and TRBJ2-7): GAGVSQSPSNKVTEKGKDVELRCDPISGHTALYWYRQSLGQGLEFLIYFQGNSAPDKSGLPSDRFSAERTGGSVSTLTIQRTQQEDSAVYLCASSNIRLSGTYEQYFGPGTRLTVT.

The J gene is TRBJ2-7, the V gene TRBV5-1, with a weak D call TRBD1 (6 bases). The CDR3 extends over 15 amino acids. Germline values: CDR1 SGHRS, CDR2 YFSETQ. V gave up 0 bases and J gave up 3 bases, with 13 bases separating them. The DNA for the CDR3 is TGCGCCAGCAGCTTGGAACGTGAGGGGGTCTACGAGCAGTACTTC. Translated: CASSLEREGVYEQYF. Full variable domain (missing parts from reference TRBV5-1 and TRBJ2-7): KAGVTQTPRYLIKTRGQQVTLSCSPISGHRSVSWYQQTPGQGLQFLFEYFSETQRNKGNFPGRFSGRQFSNSRSEMNVSTLELGDSALYLCASSLEREGVYEQYFGPGTRLTVT.

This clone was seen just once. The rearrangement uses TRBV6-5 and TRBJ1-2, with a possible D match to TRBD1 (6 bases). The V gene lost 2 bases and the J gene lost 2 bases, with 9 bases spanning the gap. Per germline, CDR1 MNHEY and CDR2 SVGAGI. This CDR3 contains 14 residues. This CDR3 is CASSYRTANYGYTF. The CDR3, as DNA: TGTGCCAGCAGTTACCGGACAGCCAACTATGGCTACACCTTC.

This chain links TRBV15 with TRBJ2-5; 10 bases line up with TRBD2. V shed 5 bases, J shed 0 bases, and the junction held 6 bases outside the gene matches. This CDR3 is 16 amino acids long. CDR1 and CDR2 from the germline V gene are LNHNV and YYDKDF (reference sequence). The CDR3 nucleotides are TGTGCCACCAGCGGCGGACTAGCGGATTACCAAGAGACCCAGTACTTC. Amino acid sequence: CATSGGLADYQETQYF. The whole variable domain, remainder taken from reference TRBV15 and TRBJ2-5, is DAMVIQNPRYQVTQFGKPVTLSCSQTLNHNVMYWYQQKSSQAPKLLFHYYDKDFNNEADTPDNFQSRRPNTSFCFLDIRSPGLGDTAMYLCATSGGLADYQETQYFGPGTRLLVL.

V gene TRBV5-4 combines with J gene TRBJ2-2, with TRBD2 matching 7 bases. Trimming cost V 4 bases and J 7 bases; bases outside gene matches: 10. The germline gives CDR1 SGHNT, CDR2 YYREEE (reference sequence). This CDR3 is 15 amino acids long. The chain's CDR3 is CASSLRAGVSGELFF. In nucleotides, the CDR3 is TGTGCCAGCAGCCTCCGGGCGGGAGTAAGCGGGGAGCTGTTTTTT.

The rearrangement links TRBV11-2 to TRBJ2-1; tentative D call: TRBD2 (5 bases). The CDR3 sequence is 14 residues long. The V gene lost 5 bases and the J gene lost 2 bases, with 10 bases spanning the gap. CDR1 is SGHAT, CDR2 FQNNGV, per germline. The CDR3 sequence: CASSETGTYNEQFF. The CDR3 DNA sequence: TGTGCCAGCAGCGAAACCGGGACCTACAATGAGCAGTTCTTC. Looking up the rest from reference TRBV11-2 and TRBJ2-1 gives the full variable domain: EAGVAQSPRYKIIEKRQSVAFWCNPISGHATLYWYQQILGQGPKLLIQFQNNGVVDDSQLPKDRFSAERLKGVDSTLKIQPAKLEDSAVYLCASSETGTYNEQFFGPGTRLTVL.

The CDR3 DNA follows: TGTGCCAGCAGCCAAGAGCTAGCGATCACCGGGGAGCTGTTTTTT. This translates into CASSQELAITGELFF. V and J are TRBV4-2 and TRBJ2-2; TRBD2 is a possible D gene (6 bases). Germline V gene data show CDR1 as LGHNA and CDR2 as YNFKEQ. The CDR3 runs 15 residues. V dropped 0 bases and J dropped 4 bases, with 9 bases sitting between them.